This T cell receptor (beta chain) comes out of a study of blood T cells in healthy people across ages. Primed by a sample-barcoded 5' primer and a J-beta primer mix, a second PCR proceeded for 7 to 11 cycles. TCRdb called the 5' RACE reads again in MiXCR, with one record for every CDR3 protein. The sample holds 650,000 to 800,000 distinct CDR3 sequences, more than 40% seen once. The trim removed 0 bases at V and 5 bases at J, leaving 6 bases unmatched. Germline V gene lookup returns CDR1 DFQATT and CDR2 SNEGSKA (reference sequence). CDR3 length equals 14 residues. Study observations and caveats: With naive T cell percentage, TCR beta diversity showed a strong correlation.

Of note for this clonotype: What it binds is unknown.

This TCR was sampled from a man in his sixties in good health. Sample: blood. V and J are TRBV20-1 and TRBJ1-1; 7 positions agree with TRBD1. The CDR3 sequence is CSARDSQGVTEAFF. The CDR3 coding sequence is TGCAGTGCTAGAGATAGCCAGGGGGTTACTGAAGCTTTCTTT.